This T cell receptor beta chain stems from a study of PD-1 blockade in classical Hodgkin lymphoma. Using immunoSEQ multiplex PCR, the repertoire was profiled, and TCRdb retains in-frame clones only, with some absent. The table includes 45,000 or so clones, approximately 90% detected once. A remark on this clone: Its antigen is not identified.

The time point: newly diagnosed, previously untreated cHL patient sample. Researchers used newly diagnosed, untreated classical Hodgkin lymphoma PBMCs for comparison. Germline lookup yields CDR1 PRHDT and CDR2 FYEKMQ (reference sequence). The CDR3 sequence is 15 residues long. V gave up 5 bases and J gave up 4 bases, with 17 bases separating them. Study observations and caveats: When set against healthy donors, newly diagnosed patients were reported to show lower baseline TCR diversity. With respect to the repertoire differences, their causes, possibly disease activity or prior therapy, remain undefined.

The chain is built from TRBV13 and TRBJ2-5; unclear D gene. The specimen sequenced was peripheral blood mononuclear cells (PBMCs). This TCR came from a human donor with classical Hodgkin lymphoma. CDR3 DNA sequence: TGTGCCAGCAGCCCTCGGTATAGGTCACCAGAGACCCAGTACTTC. It translates to CASSPRYRSPETQYF.